The T cell receptor (beta chain) under discussion was sequenced for a study of blood T cell repertoires in COVID-19 (TCRdb year 2020). Background on the whole study: The collaborator samples originated in the United States, Italy and Spain and spanned the acute and convalescent phases of COVID-19. Where available, HLA class I and class II types were obtained from metadata supplied by the sample provider rather than from assay-based typing. A freely available public database, intended as a resource for researchers studying the immune response to SARS-CoV-2, is where the repertoires were released. The samples were drawn from the first 160 participants of the ongoing ImmuneRACE study and from over 950 subjects provided by 6 global collaborators. The dataset comprised deeply sampled blood TCRbeta repertoires from subjects exposed to, actively infected with, or recovered from COVID-19. Nearly every sample came with metadata listing a de-identified subject ID, COVID-19 status, age in years and sex. The prospective study material was composed of cDNA or gDNA derived from T cells, B-cell-depleted T cells, or PBMCs. What the research found in general, with its limitations: The quantity of clinical and demographic metadata differed by source and by participant and was supplied without curation.

For this chain, trimming is 5 bases at the V end and 5 bases at the J end, and the number of junction bases without a gene match is 14. The germline V gene encodes CDR1 LGHDT and CDR2 YNNKEL (reference sequence). The CDR3, from cysteine to phenylalanine, totals 16 residues. Only the CDR3 part of the read is kept: 48 bases, read in frame from the first base. TCRbeta CDR3 regions were amplified from genomic DNA by means of the immunoSEQ Assay, a bias-controlled multiplex PCR. The study's own analysis went as follows. The number of nucleated cells in each sample was estimated by amplification of reference gene primers within the assay. To quantify the absolute abundance of each unique TCRbeta CDR3 rearrangement, sequence reads were collapsed and filtered. For each sample, productive Simpson clonality was calculated by taking the square root of Simpson's diversity index across productive rearrangements. The table was pulled from immuneACCESS by TCRdb, which kept in-frame rearrangements only. Such tables lose some clones; where checked, under half of the loss comes from unresolved V genes, and the rest has no known cause. V and J calls and clone size are as listed in that table; D and trimming were resolved from the DNA. The sample table holds 200,000 to 250,000 clones, of which 70% to 90% were seen once. About a tenth of the sample belongs to the ten largest clones.

Of note for this clone: Its antigen is still unknown. Base quality data are lacking; no much larger clone is found one base away.

Participants in the prospective study were aged about 18 to 89 years, lived in about two dozen United States geographic areas, and enrolled through a virtual design. In the prospective study, cohorts were assigned on the basis of participant-reported clinical history obtained from a screening survey and a study questionnaire. ImmuneRACE Cohort 3 recovered participants were defined by two consecutive negative NP/OP PCR tests, healthcare professional clearance, or symptom resolution. Mobile phlebotomists in the prospective study collected whole blood, serum and a nasopharyngeal or oropharyngeal swab from every participant. Additional blood draws and questionnaires over an approximately 2-month period could optionally be provided by prospective study participants. Before DNA extraction, blood samples from the prospective study were shipped at room temperature or frozen.

Sequencing was performed on PBMCs or T cells enriched from blood (not recorded which). The chain is encoded by TRBV3-1 (or the pseudogene TRBV3-2) joined to TRBJ2-7, with TRBD2 matching 8 junction bases. This clonotype originated in a man aged 30-40 years who had recovered from COVID-19. The CDR3 in this case is CASSRSINTGGHEQYF. The base sequence is TGTGCCAGCAGCAGGTCCATTAACACGGGAGGGCACGAGCAGTACTTC.